This T cell receptor (beta chain) is drawn from a study of T-cell reconstitution after alpha-beta-depleted transplantation in children. General study points: Surviving recipient cells, namely T cells and thymic progenitors, were the source of high day-60 TCRbeta diversity in some patients. Roughly two months post-transplant, alpha-beta T cells reportedly originated from several hundred graft clones that had expanded. The authors attributed T-cell counts and diversity one year after transplant mostly to newly produced T cells.

A library of TCRbeta sequences, prepared with unique molecular identifiers, was generated. TCRdb used MiXCR to reprocess the PCR reads, holding one entry per CDR3 protein. The sample contains 45,000 to 55,000 distinct CDR3 sequences, approximately 9.2% of which appear only once. Per germline, CDR1 KGHDR and CDR2 SFDVKD. Trimming took 9 bases from V and 1 from J, leaving 11 bases between them. The CDR3 runs 13 residues. This clonotype was seen ten or more times. The target antigen is unknown. This TCR was recovered from a male patient aged 2 to 10 who had a stem cell transplant for chronic granulomatous disease, so the T cells may come from the graft donor. The sequenced sample was PBMCs, mostly from graft donor cells, obtained 60 days after TCRalphabeta/CD19-depleted stem cell transplant. This sequence joins TRBV24-1 and TRBJ1-1, with D hard to call. CDR3 loop: CATRSGENTEAFF. The CDR3 nucleotides are TGTGCCACCCGGTCGGGAGAGAACACTGAAGCTTTCTTT.